The present TCR beta chain was sequenced within a study of blood T cell repertoires in COVID-19. Whole-study context: Sites across the United States, Italy and Spain contributed samples from acute and convalescent COVID-19. Sources were T cells, B-cell-depleted T cells, or PBMCs; the material itself was cDNA or gDNA.

The data were produced by immunoSEQ multiplex PCR, yet TCRdb's version contains in-frame clones alone and is incomplete. The sample lists 150,000 to 200,000 clones; 80% to 95% were seen once. Seattle cases were enrolled at active infection and followed longitudinally. The CDR3 length is 13 residues. V shed 4 bases and J shed 5 bases, with 11 bases lying between them. From germline, CDR1 is MNHEY and CDR2 SVGAGI. The sequence came from an older woman with COVID-19, enrolled during active disease. Sequenced: peripheral blood. The V gene is TRBV6-5, the J gene TRBJ1-1; D ambiguous. CDR3 DNA: TGTGCCAGCAGTTTGCAGATCTCAACTGAAGCTTTCTTT. As protein: CASSLQISTEAFF.